Listed below are T cell receptor beta chains from one sample, sequenced in a study of Ad26.COV2.S vaccination and SARS-CoV-2 variants. The assay was immunoSEQ multiplex PCR, and TCRdb's table has in-frame clones only and misses some. This table holds roughly 350,000 clones, 88% found once. The sample in question was peripheral blood, obtained in a trial of Ad26.COV2.S vaccine versus placebo. The receptors here all came from a person aged 18-65 years who received the Ad26.COV2.S COVID-19 vaccine or a placebo. CDR3s include the opening cysteine and the closing phenylalanine or tryptophan.

V: TRBV4-2; J: TRBJ1-1; CDR3: CASSSQQGGHGTEAFF
V: TRBV28; J: TRBJ1-1; CDR3: CASRKPGQGEPEAFF
V: TRBV9; J: TRBJ1-4; CDR3: CASSVVDSTEKLFF
V: TRBV19; J: TRBJ2-3; CDR3: CASGTSGRRGTDTQYF
V: TRBV15; J: TRBJ2-7; CDR3: CATSLRRGGTYEQYF
V: TRBV7-9; J: TRBJ2-7; CDR3: CASSSGLQYEQYF
V: TRBV5-1; J: TRBJ2-1; CDR3: CASSLAGGRARDEQFF
V: TRBV7-3; J: TRBJ1-2; CDR3: CASSLGGYGYTF
V: TRBV18; J: TRBJ2-1; CDR3: CASSPQTDEQFF
V: TRBV19; J: TRBJ2-7; CDR3: CASSSGQFLTKYEQYF
V: TRBV20-1; J: TRBJ1-3; CDR3: CSASPDGTPGNTIYF
V: TRBV7-3; J: TRBJ2-1; CDR3: CASSISRDNNEQFF
V: TRBV2; J: TRBJ2-2; CDR3: CASSVGAVDTGELFF
V: TRBV7-2; J: TRBJ1-4; CDR3: CASSPDRLNEKLFF
V: TRBV7-8; J: TRBJ2-1; CDR3: CASSPLLSTSEQFF
V: TRBV6-5; J: TRBJ1-5; CDR3: CASSLDSYQPQHF
V: TRBV5-1; J: TRBJ2-1; CDR3: CASSFEDPGTDEQFF
V: TRBV30; J: TRBJ2-6; CDR3: CAWSVLTAPIWANVLTF
V: TRBV20-1; J: TRBJ1-2; CDR3: CSAPTLGYTF
V: TRBV6-4; J: TRBJ2-3; CDR3: CASSVGQDTDTQYF
V: TRBV7-3; J: TRBJ2-2; CDR3: CASSLTWGRVNTGELFF
V: TRBV7-9; J: TRBJ2-7; CDR3: CASPSPQYF
V: TRBV29-1; J: TRBJ2-7; CDR3: CSVGAGGAISEQYF
V: TRBV6-2/TRBV6-3; J: TRBJ2-2; CDR3: CASSYPGTSGNTGELFF